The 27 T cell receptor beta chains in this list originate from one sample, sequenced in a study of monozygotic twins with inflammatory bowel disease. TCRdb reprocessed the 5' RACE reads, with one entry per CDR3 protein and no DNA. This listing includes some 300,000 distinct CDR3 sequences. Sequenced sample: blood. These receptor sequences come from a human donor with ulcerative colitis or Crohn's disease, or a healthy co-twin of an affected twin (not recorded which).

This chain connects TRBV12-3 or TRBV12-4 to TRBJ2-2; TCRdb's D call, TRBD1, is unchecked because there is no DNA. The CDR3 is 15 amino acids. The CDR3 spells CASSLGTGGSGELFF.

CDR3 in amino acids: CASSQDRRGLFF. The chain carries TRBV4-1 and TRBJ1-4. The CDR3 loop spans 12 amino acids. Germline V lookup: CDR1 MGHRA, CDR2 YSYEKL.

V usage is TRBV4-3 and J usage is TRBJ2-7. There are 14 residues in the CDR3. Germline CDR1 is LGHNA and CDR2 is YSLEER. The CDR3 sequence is CASSQRNRYHEQYF.

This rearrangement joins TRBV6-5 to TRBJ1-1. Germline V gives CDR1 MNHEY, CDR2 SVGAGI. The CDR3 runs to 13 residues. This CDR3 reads CASTIRVGTEAFF.

The chain's CDR3 is CASSIGFRGRSDEQYF. V and J are TRBV19 and TRBJ2-7; the TCRdb D gene call, TRBD1, has no DNA to confirm it. Germline loops: CDR1 LNHDA, CDR2 SQIVND (reference sequence). This CDR3 region has 16 residues.

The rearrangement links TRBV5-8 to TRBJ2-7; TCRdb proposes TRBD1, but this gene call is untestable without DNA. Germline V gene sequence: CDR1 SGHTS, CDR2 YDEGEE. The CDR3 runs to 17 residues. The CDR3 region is CASSFMPGRGPSYEQYF. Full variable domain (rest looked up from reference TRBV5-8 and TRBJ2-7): EAGVTQSPTHLIKTRGQQATLRCSPISGHTSVYWYQQALGLGLQFLLWYDEGEERNRGNFPPRFSGRQFPNYSSELNVNALELEDSALYLCASSFMPGRGPSYEQYFGPGTRLTVT.

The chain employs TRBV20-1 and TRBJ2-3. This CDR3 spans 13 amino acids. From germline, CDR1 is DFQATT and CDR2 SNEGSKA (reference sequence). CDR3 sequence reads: CSARESSTDTQYF.

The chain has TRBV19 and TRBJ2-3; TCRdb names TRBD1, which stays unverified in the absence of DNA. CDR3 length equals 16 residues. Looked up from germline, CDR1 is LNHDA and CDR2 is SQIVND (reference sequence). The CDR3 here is CASTPRRGVRTDTQYF.

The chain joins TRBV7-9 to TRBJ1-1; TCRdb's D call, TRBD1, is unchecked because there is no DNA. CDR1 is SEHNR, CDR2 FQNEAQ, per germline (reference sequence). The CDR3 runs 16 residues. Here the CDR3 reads CASSPRQGIRNTEAFF.

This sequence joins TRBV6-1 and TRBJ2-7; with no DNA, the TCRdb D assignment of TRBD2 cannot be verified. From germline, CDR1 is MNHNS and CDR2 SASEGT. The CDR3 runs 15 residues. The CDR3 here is CASSTTSGSIYEQYF.

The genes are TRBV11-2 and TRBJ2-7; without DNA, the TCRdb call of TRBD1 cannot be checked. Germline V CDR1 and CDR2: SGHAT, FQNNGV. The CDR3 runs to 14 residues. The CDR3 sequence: CASSFLQGVHEQYF.

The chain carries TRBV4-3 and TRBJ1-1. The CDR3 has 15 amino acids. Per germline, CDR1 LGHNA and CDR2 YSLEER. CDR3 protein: CASSQDSSWNTEAFF.

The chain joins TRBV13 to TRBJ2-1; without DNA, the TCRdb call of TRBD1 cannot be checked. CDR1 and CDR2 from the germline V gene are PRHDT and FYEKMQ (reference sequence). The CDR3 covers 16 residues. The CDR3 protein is CASSLVGGATYNEQFF.

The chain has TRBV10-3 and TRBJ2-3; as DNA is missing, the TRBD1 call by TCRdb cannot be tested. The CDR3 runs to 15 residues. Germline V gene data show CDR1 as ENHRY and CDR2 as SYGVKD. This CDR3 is CAIRGLGGSTDTQYF.

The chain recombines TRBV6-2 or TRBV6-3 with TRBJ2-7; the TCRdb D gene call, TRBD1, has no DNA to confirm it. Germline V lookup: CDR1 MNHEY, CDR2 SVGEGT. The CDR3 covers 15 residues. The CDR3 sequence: CASNSAGTGLYEQYF.

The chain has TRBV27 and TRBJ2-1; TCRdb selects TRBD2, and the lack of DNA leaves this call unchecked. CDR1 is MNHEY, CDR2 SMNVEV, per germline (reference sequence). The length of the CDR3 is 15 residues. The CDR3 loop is CASSLSAGGPSEQFF.

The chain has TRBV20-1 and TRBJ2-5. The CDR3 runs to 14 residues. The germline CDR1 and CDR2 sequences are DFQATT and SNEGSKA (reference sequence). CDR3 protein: CSARTPRDQETQYF.

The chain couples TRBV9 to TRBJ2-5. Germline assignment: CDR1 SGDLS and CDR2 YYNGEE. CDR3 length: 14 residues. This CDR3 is CASSVEAVQETQYF.

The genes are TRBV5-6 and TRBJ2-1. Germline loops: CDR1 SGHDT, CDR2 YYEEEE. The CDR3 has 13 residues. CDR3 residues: CASSLIGDDEQFF.

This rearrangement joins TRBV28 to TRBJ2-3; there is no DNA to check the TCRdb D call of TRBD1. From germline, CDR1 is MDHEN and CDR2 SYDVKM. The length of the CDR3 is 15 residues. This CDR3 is CASSPIQGLADTQYF.

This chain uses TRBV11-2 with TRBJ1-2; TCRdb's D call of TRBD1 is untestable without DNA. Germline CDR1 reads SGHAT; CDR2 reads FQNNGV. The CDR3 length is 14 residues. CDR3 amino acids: CASSLESGGYGYTF.

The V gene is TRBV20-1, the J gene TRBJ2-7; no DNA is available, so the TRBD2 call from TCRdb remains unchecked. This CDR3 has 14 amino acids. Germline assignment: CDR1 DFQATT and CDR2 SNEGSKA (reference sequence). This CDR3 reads CSARTSGASYEQYF.

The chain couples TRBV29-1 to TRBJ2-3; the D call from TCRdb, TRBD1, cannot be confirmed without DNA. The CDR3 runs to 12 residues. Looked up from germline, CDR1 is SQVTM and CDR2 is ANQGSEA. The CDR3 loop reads CSVEPDPASQYF.

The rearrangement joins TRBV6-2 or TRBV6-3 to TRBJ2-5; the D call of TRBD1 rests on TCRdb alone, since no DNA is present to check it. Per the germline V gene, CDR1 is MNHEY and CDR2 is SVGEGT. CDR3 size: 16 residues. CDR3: CASISNLRGRGETQYF.

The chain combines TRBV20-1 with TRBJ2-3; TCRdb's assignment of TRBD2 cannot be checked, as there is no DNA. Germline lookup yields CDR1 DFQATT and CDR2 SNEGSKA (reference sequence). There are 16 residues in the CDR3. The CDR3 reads CSARRRGGPMSDTQYF.

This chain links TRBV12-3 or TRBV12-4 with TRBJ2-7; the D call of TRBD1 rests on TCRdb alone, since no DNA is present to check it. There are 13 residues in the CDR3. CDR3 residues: CASSSFNRDEQYF.

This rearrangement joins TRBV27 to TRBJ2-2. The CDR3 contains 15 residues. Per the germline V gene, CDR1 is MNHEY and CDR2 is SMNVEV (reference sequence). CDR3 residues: CASRLGYSNTGELFF.